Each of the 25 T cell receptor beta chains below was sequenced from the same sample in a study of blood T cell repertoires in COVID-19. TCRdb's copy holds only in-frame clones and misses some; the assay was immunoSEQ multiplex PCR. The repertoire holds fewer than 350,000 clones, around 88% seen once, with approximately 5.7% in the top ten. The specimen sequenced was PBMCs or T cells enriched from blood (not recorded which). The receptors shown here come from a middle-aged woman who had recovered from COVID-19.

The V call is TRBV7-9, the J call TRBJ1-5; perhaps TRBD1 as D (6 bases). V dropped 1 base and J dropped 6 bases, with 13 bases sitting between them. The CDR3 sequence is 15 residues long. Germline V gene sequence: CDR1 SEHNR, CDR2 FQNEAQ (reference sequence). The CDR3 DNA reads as TGTGCCAGCAGCTTAGGCAGGGGCTTTTCTCAGCCCCAGCATTTT. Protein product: CASSLGRGFSQPQHF.

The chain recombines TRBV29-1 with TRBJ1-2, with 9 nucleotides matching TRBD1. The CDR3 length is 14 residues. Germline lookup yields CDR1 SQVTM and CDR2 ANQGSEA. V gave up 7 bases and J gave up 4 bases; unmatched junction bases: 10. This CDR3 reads CSAEVAGQGYGYTF. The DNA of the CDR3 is TGCAGCGCCGAGGTGGCGGGACAGGGCTATGGCTACACCTTC.

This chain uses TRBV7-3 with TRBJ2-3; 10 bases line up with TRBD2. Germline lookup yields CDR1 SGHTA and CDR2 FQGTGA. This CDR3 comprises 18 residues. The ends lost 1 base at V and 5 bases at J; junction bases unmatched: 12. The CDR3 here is CASSLMGPSGSAVDTQYF. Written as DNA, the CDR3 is TGTGCCAGCAGCTTAATGGGCCCTAGCGGGAGTGCTGTAGATACGCAGTATTTT.

The CDR3 nucleotides are TGTGCCAGCAGTCCTCGGACACAGCCCTATGGCTACACCTTC. This codes for CASSPRTQPYGYTF. The rearrangement uses TRBV2 and TRBJ1-2, with D possibly TRBD1 on 5 matching bases. CDR1 and CDR2 (germline): SNHLY, FYNNEI. The V end lost 5 bases, the J end lost 4 bases, and 14 bases lay between the germline ends. The CDR3 has 14 amino acids.

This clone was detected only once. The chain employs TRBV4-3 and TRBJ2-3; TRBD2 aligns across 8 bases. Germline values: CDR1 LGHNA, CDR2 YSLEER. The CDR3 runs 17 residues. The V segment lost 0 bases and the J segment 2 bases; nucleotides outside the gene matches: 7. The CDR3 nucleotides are TGCGCCAGCAGCCAAGATCTCCCAGCGGGAGCCACAGATACGCAGTATTTT. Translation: CASSQDLPAGATDTQYF.

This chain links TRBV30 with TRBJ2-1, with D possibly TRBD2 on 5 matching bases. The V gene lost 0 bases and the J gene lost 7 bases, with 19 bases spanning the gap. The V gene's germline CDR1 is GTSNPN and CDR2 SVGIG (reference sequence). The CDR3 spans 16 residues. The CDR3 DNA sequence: TGTGCCTGGAGTGTACTGGGTTCCAGCTCGGGGAATGAGCAGTTCTTC. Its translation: CAWSVLGSSSGNEQFF.

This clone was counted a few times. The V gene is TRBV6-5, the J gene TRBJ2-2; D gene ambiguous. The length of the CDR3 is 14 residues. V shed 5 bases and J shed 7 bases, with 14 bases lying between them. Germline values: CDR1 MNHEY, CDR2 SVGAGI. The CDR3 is CASSKIGTSGELFF. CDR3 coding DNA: TGTGCCAGCAGTAAAATTGGCACCAGCGGGGAGCTGTTTTTT.

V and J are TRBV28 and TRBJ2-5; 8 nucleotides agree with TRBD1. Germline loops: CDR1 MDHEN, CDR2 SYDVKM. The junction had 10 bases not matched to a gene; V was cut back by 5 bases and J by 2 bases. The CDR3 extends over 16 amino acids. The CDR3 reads CASSIYGQGLQETQYF. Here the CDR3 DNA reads TGTGCCAGCAGTATATATGGACAGGGACTTCAAGAGACCCAGTACTTC. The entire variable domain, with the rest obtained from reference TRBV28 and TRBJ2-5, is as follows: DVKVTQSSRYLVKRTGEKVFLECVQDMDHENMFWYRQDPGLGLRLIYFSYDVKMKEKGDIPEGYSVSREKKERFSLILESASTNQTSMYLCASSIYGQGLQETQYFGPGTRLLVL.

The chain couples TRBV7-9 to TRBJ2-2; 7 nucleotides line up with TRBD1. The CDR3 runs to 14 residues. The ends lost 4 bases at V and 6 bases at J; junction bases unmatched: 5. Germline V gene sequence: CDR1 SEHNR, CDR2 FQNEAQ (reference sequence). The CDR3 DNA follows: TGTGCCAGCAGCTCCACAGGGGCGGCCGGGGAGCTGTTTTTT. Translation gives CASSSTGAAGELFF.

The chain's CDR3 is CASSQGYGSGSTTYNEQFF. The CDR3 region has the DNA TGTGCCAGCAGCCAAGGGTACGGTAGCGGGAGTACCACCTACAATGAGCAGTTCTTC. The rearrangement links TRBV11-3 to TRBJ2-1; 9 positions match TRBD2. Trimming removed 5 bases from V and 2 bases from J; junction bases left unmatched: 16. The CDR3 runs 19 residues. Germline V lookup: CDR1 SGHNT, CDR2 YENEEA.

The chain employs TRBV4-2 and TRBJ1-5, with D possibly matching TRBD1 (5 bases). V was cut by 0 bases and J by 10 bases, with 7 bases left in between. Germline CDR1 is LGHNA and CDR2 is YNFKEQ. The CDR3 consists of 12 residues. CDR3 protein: CASSQEGDPQHF. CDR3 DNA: TGTGCCAGCAGCCAAGAAGGGGATCCCCAGCATTTT.

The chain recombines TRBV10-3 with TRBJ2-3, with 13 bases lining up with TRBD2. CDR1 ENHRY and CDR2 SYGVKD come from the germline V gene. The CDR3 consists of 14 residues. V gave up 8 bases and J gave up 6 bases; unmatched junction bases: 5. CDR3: CAIATSGRTDTQYF. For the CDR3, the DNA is TGTGCCATCGCGACTAGCGGGAGGACTGATACGCAGTATTTT.

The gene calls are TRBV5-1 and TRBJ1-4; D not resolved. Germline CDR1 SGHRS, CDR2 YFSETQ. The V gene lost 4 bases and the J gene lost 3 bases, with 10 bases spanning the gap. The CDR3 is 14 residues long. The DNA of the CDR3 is TGCGCCAGCAGCCCGGGAAGCTCTAATGAAAAACTGTTTTTT. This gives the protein CASSPGSSNEKLFF.

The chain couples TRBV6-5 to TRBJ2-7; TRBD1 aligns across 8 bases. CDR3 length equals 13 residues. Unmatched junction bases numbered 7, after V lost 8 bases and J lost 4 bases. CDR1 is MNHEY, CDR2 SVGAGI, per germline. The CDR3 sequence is CASSTGADYEQYF. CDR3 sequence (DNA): TGTGCCAGCTCGACAGGGGCCGATTACGAGCAGTACTTC.

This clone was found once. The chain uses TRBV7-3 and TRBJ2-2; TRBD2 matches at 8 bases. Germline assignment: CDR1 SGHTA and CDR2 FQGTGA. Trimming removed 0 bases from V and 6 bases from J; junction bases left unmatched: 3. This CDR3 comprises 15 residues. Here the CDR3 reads CASSLTSGKAGELFF. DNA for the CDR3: TGTGCCAGCAGCTTAACTAGCGGGAAAGCCGGGGAGCTGTTTTTT.

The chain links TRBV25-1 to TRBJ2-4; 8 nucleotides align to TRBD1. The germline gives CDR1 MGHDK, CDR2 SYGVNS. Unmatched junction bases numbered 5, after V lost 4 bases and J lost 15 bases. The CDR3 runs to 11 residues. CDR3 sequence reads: CASSGTGSWYF. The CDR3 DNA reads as TGTGCCAGCAGTGGGACAGGGTCTTGGTACTTC.

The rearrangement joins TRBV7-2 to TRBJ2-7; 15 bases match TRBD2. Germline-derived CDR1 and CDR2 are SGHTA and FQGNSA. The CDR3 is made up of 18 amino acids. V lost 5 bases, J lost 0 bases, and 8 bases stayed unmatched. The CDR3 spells CASSTRTSGRGGSYEQYF. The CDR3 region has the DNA TGTGCCAGCAGCACTCGGACTAGCGGGAGGGGGGGCTCCTACGAGCAGTACTTC. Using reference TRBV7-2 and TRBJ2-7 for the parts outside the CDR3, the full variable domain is GAGVSQSPSNKVTEKGKDVELRCDPISGHTALYWYRQSLGQGLEFLIYFQGNSAPDKSGLPSDRFSAERTGGSVSTLTIQRTQQEDSAVYLCASSTRTSGRGGSYEQYFGPGTRLTVT.

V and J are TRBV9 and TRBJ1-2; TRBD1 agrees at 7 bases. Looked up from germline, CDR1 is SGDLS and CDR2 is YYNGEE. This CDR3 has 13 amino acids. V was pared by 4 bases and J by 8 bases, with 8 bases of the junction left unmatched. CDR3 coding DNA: TGTGCCAGCAGCCTTACCCACAGGGGAGGCTACACCTTC. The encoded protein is CASSLTHRGGYTF.

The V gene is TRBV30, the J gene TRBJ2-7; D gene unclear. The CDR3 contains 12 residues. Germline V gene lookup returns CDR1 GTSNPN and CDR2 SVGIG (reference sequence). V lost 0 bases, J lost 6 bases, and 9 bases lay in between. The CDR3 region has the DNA TGTGCCTGGAGTGTAGCTAGTAGCGAGCAGTACTTC. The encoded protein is CAWSVASSEQYF. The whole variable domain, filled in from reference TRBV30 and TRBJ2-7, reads SQTIHQWPATLVQPVGSPLSLECTVEGTSNPNLYWYRQAAGRGLQLLFYSVGIGQISSEVPQNLSASRPQDRQFILSSKKLLLSDSGFYLCAWSVASSEQYFGPGTRLTVT.

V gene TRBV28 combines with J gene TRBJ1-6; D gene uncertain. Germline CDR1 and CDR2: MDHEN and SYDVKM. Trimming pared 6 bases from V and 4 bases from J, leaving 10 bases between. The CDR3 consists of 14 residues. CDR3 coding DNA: TGTGCCAGCAGACACGGGGTTTATAATTCACCCCTCCACTTT. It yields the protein CASRHGVYNSPLHF.

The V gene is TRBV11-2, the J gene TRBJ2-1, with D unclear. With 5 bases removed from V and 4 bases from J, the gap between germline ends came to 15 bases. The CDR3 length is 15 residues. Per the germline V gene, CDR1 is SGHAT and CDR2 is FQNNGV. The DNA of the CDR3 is TGTGCCAGCAGCCTTGAACGTCAGAGGTACAATGAGCAGTTCTTC. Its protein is CASSLERQRYNEQFF.

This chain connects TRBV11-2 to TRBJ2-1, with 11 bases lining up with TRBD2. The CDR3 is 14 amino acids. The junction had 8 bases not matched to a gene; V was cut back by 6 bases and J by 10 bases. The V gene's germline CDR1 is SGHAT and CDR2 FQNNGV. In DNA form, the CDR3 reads TGTGCCAGCAGTGTCGCGACTAGCGGGAAAGAGCAGTTCTTC. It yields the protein CASSVATSGKEQFF.

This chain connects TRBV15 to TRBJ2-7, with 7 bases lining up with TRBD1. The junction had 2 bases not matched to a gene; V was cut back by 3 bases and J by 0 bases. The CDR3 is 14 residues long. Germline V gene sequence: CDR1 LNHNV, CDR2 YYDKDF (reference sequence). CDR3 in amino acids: CATSRGDSSYEQYF. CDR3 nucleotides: TGTGCCACCAGCAGGGGGGACAGCTCCTACGAGCAGTACTTC. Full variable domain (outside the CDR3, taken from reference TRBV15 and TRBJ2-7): DAMVIQNPRYQVTQFGKPVTLSCSQTLNHNVMYWYQQKSSQAPKLLFHYYDKDFNNEADTPDNFQSRRPNTSFCFLDIRSPGLGDTAMYLCATSRGDSSYEQYFGPGTRLTVT.

The CDR3 sequence: CASSLYRGTGSQETQYF. The CDR3 DNA reads as TGTGCCAGCAGTTTATATAGGGGGACAGGCTCTCAAGAGACCCAGTACTTC. This rearrangement joins TRBV28 to TRBJ2-5; 8 nucleotides line up with TRBD1. Trimming removed 1 base from V and 2 bases from J; junction bases left unmatched: 9. This CDR3 contains 17 residues. Germline assignment: CDR1 MDHEN and CDR2 SYDVKM.

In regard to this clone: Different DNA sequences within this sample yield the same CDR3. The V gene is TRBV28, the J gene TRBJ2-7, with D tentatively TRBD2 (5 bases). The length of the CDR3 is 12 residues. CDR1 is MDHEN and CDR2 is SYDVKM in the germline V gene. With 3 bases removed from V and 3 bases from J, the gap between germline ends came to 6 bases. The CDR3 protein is CASSLGSYEQYF. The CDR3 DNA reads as TGTGCCAGCAGTTTGGGGAGCTACGAGCAGTACTTC.